The TCR beta chain described here comes from a study of T cells after yellow fever vaccination. Study background: The authors prepared low-cell-number fractions using SMART-Seq v4 Ultra Low Input.

TCRdb redid the calling of the 5' RACE reads with MiXCR, one entry per CDR3 protein. The sample consists of about 350,000 distinct CDR3 sequences, around 8.1% of them appearing once. This clonotype was found a few times. Germline assignment: CDR1 LGHDT and CDR2 YNNKEL (reference sequence). V trimming: 4 bases; J trimming: 5 bases; junction bases outside the gene matches: 14. The CDR3 sequence is 17 residues long. This TCR came from a man aged 18 to 30 who received the YFV17D yellow fever vaccine. The input for sequencing was PBMCs, taken around 45 days after the first yellow fever vaccination. The chain combines TRBV3-1 with TRBJ2-5, with TRBD1 identical over 9 bases. The CDR3 DNA is TGTGCCAGCAGCCGGATATACCTGGGACAGGGAGGGGAGACCCAGTACTTC. Translating it yields CASSRIYLGQGGETQYF.